A single TCR beta chain is shown here with its context. These data belong to a study of CD8 T cells in Susac syndrome. CDR1 is GTSNPN, CDR2 SVGIG, per germline (reference sequence). Unmatched junction bases numbered 4, after V lost 0 bases and J lost 1 base. The CDR3 length is 15 residues. It was negative isolation that provided the CD8+ and CD4+ T cells, whereas TEMRA cells were enriched by FACS. A quantity of about 0.45 to 1 ug RNA underwent reverse transcription using random hexamers. An immunoSEQ multiplex PCR generated amplified TCR beta CDR3 products spanning 54 Vbeta and 13 Jbeta. TCRdb called the immunoSEQ multiplex PCR reads again in MiXCR, with one record for every CDR3 protein. The data show a few hundred thousand distinct CDR3 sequences, approximately 94% seen once.

The V call is TRBV30, the J call TRBJ2-3; 7 bases are shared with TRBD2. This clonotype was sampled from a human donor with Susac syndrome. Source material: CD4+ T cells from PBMCs. The CDR3 nucleotides are TGTGCCTGGAGTGTCCTGGGGGGGGGCACAGATACGCAGTATTTT. It encodes CAWSVLGGGTDTQYF.